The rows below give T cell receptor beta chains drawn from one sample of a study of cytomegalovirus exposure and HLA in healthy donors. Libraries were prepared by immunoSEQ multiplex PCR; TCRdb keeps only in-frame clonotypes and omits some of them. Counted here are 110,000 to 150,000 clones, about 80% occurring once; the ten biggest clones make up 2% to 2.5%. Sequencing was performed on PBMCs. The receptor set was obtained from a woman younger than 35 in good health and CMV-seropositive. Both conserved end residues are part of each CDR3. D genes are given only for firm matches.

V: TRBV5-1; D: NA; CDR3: CASSFDSTLGEQYF
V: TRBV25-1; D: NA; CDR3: CASSETGHSYEQYF
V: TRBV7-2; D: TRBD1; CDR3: CASSLGGQGGNIQYF
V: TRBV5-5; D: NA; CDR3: CASSLPARERGTEAFF
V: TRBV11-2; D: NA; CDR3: CASSLGDSRSQHF
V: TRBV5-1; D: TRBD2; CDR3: CASANPHPGLAGVTDTQYF
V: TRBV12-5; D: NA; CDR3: CASGSSSEQFF
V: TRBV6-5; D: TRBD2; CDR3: CASSSTQRGGGETQYF
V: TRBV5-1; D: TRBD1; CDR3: CASSLGDRRSTDTQYF
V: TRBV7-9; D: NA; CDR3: CATESKNIQYF
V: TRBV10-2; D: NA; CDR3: CASSLADYIETQYF
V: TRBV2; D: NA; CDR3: CASSPTSEQYF
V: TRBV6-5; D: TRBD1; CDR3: CASREGQGAQPQHF
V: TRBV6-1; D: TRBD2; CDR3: CASTSGGRDEQYF
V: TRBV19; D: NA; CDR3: CASSKTRFNEQFF
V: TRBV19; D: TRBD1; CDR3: CASSLSAGTGVQETQYF
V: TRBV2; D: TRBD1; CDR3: CANRQGRETAYGYTF
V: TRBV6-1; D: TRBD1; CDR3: CASSDFGTAYTEAFF
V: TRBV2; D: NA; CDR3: CASRVRDQPGGQETQYF
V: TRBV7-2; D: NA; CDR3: CASSLTVTYGYTF
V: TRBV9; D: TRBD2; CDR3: CASSVAGGGATDTQYF
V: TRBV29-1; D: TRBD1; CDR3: CSVFRDRGQEQFF
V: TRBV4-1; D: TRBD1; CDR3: CASSQEQGVGYVYTF
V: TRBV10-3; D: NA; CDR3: CAISEDSPFYGYTF
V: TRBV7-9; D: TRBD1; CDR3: CAIIDRVQETQYF
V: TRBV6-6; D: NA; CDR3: CASTEGGTEAFF
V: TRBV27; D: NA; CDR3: CASSLVGNEKLFF
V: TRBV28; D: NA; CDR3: CASSHTGSPGEQYF
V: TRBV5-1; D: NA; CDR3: CASSLDNSGNTIYF
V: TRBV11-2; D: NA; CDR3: CASSLGDRETQYF
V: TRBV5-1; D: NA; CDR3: CASSFPSNEQFF
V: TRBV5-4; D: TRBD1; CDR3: CASSNRGSTEAFF
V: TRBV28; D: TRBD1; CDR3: CASSPVRDSYGYTF
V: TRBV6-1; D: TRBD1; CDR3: CATGGSENSPLHF
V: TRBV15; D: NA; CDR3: CATSKTTGYSGVQQETQYF
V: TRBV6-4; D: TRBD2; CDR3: CASSVRLGGESTDTQYF
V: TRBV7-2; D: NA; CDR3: CASSVQRNEKLFF
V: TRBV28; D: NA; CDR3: CASSPDPGQKVQETQYF
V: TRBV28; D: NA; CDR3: CASSLGRNYGYTF
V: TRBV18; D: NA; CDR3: CASSPYQGGNYGYTF
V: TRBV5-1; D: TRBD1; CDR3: CASSPVTGGFKNIQYF
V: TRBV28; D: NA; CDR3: CASSLGVTGSTDTQYF
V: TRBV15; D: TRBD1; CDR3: CATSTQGLSNTGELFF
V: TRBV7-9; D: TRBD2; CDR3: CASSTGTSGYNEQFF
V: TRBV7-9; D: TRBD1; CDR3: CASSPPGQGPAGYTF
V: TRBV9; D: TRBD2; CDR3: CASSRTSGGAYNEQFF
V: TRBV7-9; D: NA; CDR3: CASSLFIRGSQDRSYEQYF
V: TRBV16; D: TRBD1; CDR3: CASSPGQGRNNEQFF
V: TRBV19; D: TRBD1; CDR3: CASSNSRGLSGYGYTF
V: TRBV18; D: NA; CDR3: CASLGAGNYGYTF
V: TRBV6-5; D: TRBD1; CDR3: CASSKDRVRNIQYF